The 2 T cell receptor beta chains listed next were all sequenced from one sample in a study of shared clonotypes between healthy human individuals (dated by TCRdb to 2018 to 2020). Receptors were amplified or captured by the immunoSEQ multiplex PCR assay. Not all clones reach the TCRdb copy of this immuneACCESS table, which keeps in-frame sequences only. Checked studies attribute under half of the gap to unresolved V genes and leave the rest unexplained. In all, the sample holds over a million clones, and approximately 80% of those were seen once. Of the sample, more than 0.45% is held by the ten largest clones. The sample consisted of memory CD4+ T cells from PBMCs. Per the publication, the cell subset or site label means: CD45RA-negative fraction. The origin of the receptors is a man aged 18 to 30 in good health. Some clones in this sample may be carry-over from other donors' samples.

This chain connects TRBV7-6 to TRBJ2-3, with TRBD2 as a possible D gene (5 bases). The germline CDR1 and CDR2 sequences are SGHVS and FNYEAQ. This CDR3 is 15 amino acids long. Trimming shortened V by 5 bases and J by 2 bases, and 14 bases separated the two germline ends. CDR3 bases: TGTGCCAGCAGCCCGGGAACCGGGAACACAGATACGCAGTATTTT. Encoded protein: CASSPGTGNTDTQYF.

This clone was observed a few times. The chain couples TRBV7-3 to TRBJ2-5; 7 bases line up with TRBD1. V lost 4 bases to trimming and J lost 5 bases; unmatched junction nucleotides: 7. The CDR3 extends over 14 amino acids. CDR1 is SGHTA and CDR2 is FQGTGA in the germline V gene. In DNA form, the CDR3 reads TGTGCCAGCAGCTCGGGACAGCCCCACGAGACCCAGTACTTC. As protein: CASSSGQPHETQYF.